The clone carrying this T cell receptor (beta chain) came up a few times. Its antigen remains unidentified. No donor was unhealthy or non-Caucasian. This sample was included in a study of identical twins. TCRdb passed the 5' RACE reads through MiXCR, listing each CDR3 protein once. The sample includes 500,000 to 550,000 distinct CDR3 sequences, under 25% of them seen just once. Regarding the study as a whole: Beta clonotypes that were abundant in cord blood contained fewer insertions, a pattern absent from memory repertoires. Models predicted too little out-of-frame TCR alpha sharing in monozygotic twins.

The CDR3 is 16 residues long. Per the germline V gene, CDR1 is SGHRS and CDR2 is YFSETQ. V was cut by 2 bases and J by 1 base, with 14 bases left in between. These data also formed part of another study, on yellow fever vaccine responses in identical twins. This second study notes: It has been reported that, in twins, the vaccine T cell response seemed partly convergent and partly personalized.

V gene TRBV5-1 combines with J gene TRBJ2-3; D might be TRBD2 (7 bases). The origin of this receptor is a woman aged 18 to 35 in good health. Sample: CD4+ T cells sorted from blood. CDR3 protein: CASSFGRTVGTDTQYF. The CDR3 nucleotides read TGCGCCAGCAGCTTCGGGAGGACAGTAGGCACAGATACGCAGTATTTT.